A selection of T cell receptor beta chains follows, all from one sample in a study of T cell responses to AZD1222 COVID-19 vaccine. Using immunoSEQ multiplex PCR, the repertoire was profiled, and TCRdb retains in-frame clones only, with some absent. The sample includes tens of thousands of clones, less than 95% of them seen just once. The specimen was peripheral blood, collected 28 days after the second AZD1222 dose. The receptors originated from an adult who received the AZD1222 COVID-19 vaccine. The CDR3 runs from the conserved cysteine through the conserved F or W. The D gene is left open where the match is weak. A row's size may be missing; if present it is once, few, many or a size class.

v_call	j_call	clone_size	d_call	cdr3_aa	cdr3_nt
TRBV4-1	TRBJ2-1	NA	NA	CASSQDSSHEQFF	TGCGCCAGCAGCCAAGATAGTAGCCATGAGCAGTTCTTC
TRBV6-5	TRBJ2-1	few	NA	CASSYFGYQFF	TGTGCCAGCAGTTACTTTGGCTACCAGTTCTTC
TRBV2	TRBJ2-7	NA	TRBD1	CASMTGAYEQYF	TGTGCCAGCATGACAGGGGCCTACGAGCAGTACTTC
TRBV5-1	TRBJ2-7	NA	TRBD2	CASRDGRGYEQYF	TGCGCCAGCAGGGACGGGAGGGGATACGAGCAGTACTTC
TRBV5-1	TRBJ1-5	NA	TRBD1	CASSPYPDRGIQPQHF	TGCGCCAGCAGCCCCTACCCTGACAGGGGGATTCAGCCCCAGCATTTT
TRBV28	TRBJ1-2	once	NA	CASSLSRYGYTF	TGTGCCAGCAGTTTATCGAGATATGGCTACACCTTC
TRBV7-9	TRBJ2-2	NA	TRBD2	CASSRLAGDAGELFF	TGTGCCAGCAGCCGACTAGCGGGCGATGCCGGGGAGCTGTTTTTT
TRBV25-1	TRBJ1-5	NA	TRBD1	CASSEFWTGGNQPQHF	TGTGCCAGCAGTGAATTTTGGACAGGGGGCAATCAGCCCCAGCATTTT
TRBV15	TRBJ2-3	NA	TRBD1	CATSRVGGQGSDTQYF	TGTGCCACCAGCAGAGTTGGAGGACAGGGCTCAGATACGCAGTATTTT
TRBV5-6	TRBJ2-1	NA	NA	CASSLGVVPHSYNEQFF	TGTGCCAGCAGCTTGGGGGTGGTGCCCCACTCCTACAATGAGCAGTTCTTC
TRBV29-1	TRBJ2-3	NA	NA	CSVALDPFAQYF	TGCAGCGTTGCGCTCGACCCCTTTGCGCAGTATTTT
TRBV5-4	TRBJ2-1	few	NA	CASSSGQGSYNEQFF	TGTGCCAGCAGCTCAGGGCAGGGATCCTACAATGAGCAGTTCTTC
TRBV7-9	TRBJ2-5	NA	NA	CASRPDRPMTTQYF	TGTGCCAGCAGACCCGACAGGCCGATGACGACCCAGTACTTC
TRBV3-1/TRBV3-2	TRBJ2-4	NA	NA	CASSQSIANIQYF	TGTGCCAGCAGCCAAAGCATTGCAAACATTCAGTACTTC
TRBV7-8	TRBJ1-1	NA	NA	CASSLGPTVTEAFF	TGTGCCAGCAGCTTAGGGCCGACGGTTACTGAAGCTTTCTTT
TRBV12-3/TRBV12-4	TRBJ2-1	NA	NA	CASSLDEQFF	TGTGCCAGCAGTTTAGACGAGCAGTTCTTC
TRBV21-1	TRBJ1-1	NA	NA	CASSKIQGYDTEAFF	TGTGCCAGCAGCAAAATCCAGGGGTACGACACTGAAGCTTTCTTT
TRBV6-1	TRBJ2-3	NA	NA	CASSEVGRDTQYF	TGTGCCAGCAGTGAAGTTGGAAGAGATACGCAGTATTTT
TRBV4-1	TRBJ1-1	NA	NA	CASSQDITNTEAFF	TGCGCCAGCAGCCAAGATATCACGAACACTGAAGCTTTCTTT
TRBV7-3	TRBJ2-1	NA	TRBD2	CASSLLAGGPENEQFF	TGTGCCAGCAGCTTATTGGCGGGAGGGCCTGAAAATGAGCAGTTCTTC
TRBV10-3	TRBJ2-5	NA	TRBD2	CAISGGREETQYF	TGTGCCATCAGTGGAGGGAGGGAAGAGACCCAGTACTTC
TRBV4-1	TRBJ2-7	NA	TRBD2	CASSPTTSGSYEQYF	TGCGCCAGCAGCCCGACGACTAGCGGCTCCTACGAGCAGTACTTC
TRBV19	TRBJ1-4	NA	NA	CASSRNRVGKLFF	TGTGCCAGTAGTAGAAACAGGGTGGGAAAACTGTTTTTT
TRBV18	TRBJ1-1	NA	NA	CASTRGGTYTEAFF	TGTGCCAGCACCCGGGGGGGCACTTACACTGAAGCTTTCTTT
TRBV30	TRBJ1-4	NA	TRBD1	CAWAVRGTGAVHNEKLFF	TGTGCCTGGGCCGTCCGAGGGACAGGGGCCGTCCATAATGAAAAACTGTTTTTT
TRBV2	TRBJ2-1	NA	NA	CASSEAPTREQFF	TGTGCCAGCAGTGAAGCCCCCACGAGGGAGCAGTTCTTC
TRBV18	TRBJ2-5	NA	NA	CASSPVAGLTETQYF	TGTGCCAGCTCACCGGTGGCGGGGTTAACGGAGACCCAGTACTTC
TRBV4-2	TRBJ2-7	NA	NA	CASSQEWISYEQYF	TGTGCCAGCAGCCAAGAGTGGATCAGCTACGAGCAGTACTTC
TRBV28	TRBJ1-6	NA	TRBD1	CASSPGQGGNSPLHF	TGTGCCAGCAGCCCCGGACAGGGAGGTAATTCACCCCTCCACTTT
TRBV28	TRBJ2-1	NA	NA	CASSLPRFGGNEQFF	TGTGCCAGCAGTTTACCCCGTTTCGGGGGCAATGAGCAGTTCTTC
TRBV28	TRBJ2-7	NA	TRBD2	CASSFGGGPSYEQYF	TGTGCCAGCAGTTTTGGGGGAGGGCCCTCCTACGAGCAGTACTTC
TRBV28	TRBJ1-5	NA	NA	CASSLSGPGNQPQHF	TGTGCCAGCAGTTTATCGGGGCCAGGCAATCAGCCCCAGCATTTT
TRBV3-1/TRBV3-2	TRBJ2-7	NA	NA	CASSRDGNYEQYF	TGTGCCAGCAGCCGGGACGGAAACTACGAGCAGTACTTC
TRBV7-9	TRBJ2-7	NA	TRBD1	CASSQGQVEQYF	TGTGCCAGCAGCCAGGGACAGGTCGAGCAGTACTTC
TRBV5-1	TRBJ1-2	NA	NA	CASSLSTTFNYGYTF	TGCGCCAGCAGCTTGTCCACAACCTTTAACTATGGCTACACCTTC
TRBV6-2/TRBV6-3	TRBJ1-4	NA	NA	CASSQTFAGELFF	TGTGCCAGCAGTCAGACGTTTGCCGGAGAACTGTTTTTT
TRBV11-2	TRBJ2-2	NA	NA	CASSSDIGQLRTGELFF	TGTGCCAGCAGCTCCGATATCGGACAGCTCCGCACCGGGGAGCTGTTTTTT
TRBV28	TRBJ2-7	NA	TRBD1	CASSTGTGTREQYF	TGTGCCAGCAGTACTGGGACAGGAACGAGGGAGCAGTACTTC
TRBV11-1	TRBJ2-1	NA	NA	CASRQPPGLGGDEQFF	TGTGCCAGCAGGCAGCCTCCGGGACTAGGGGGCGATGAGCAGTTCTTC
TRBV28	TRBJ2-1	NA	NA	CASSLTSAEQFF	TGTGCCAGCAGTTTGACTAGTGCTGAGCAGTTCTTC